This TCR beta chain was profiled in a study of cytomegalovirus exposure and HLA in healthy donors. Regarding this clone: The antigen is not known.

This PCR relied on a set of 60 Vbeta primers and 13 Jbeta primers. Some clones are missing from TCRdb's copy, which holds only in-frame ones; the method was immunoSEQ multiplex PCR. Reported are around 100,000 clones; the ten largest clones contain 0.59%. Findings and limits, study-wide: A classifier reportedly called cytomegalovirus status with high sensitivity and specificity. In an earlier analysis, most TCR beta V segments were productive about 87% or about 30% of the time.

The CDR3 totals 12 residues. Trimming shortened V by 5 bases and J by 7 bases, and 8 bases separated the two germline ends. Germline CDR1 reads SGHTA; CDR2 reads FQGNSA. The chain joins TRBV7-2 to TRBJ2-2; possible D gene TRBD2, 5 bases. The source of this sequence is a middle-aged man in good health and CMV-seronegative. Sequencing input: PBMCs. CDR3 loop: CASSPRDGELFF. For the CDR3, the DNA is TGTGCCAGCAGCCCGAGGGACGGGGAGCTGTTTTTT.